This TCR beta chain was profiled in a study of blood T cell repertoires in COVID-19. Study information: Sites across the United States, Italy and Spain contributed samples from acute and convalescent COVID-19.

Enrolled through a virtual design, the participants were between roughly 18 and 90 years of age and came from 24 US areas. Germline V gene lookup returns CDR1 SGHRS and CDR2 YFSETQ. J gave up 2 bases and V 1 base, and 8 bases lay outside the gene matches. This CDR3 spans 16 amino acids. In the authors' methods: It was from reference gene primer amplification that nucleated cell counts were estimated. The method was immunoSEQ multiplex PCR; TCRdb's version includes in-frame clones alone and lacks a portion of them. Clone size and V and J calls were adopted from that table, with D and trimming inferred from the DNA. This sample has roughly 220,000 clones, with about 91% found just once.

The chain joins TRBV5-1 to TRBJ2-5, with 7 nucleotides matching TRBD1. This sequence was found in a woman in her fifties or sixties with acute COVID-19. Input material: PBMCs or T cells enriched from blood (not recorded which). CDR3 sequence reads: CASSLPLGTAQETQYF. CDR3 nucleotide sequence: TGCGCCAGCAGCTTGCCATTAGGGACAGCTCAAGAGACCCAGTACTTC. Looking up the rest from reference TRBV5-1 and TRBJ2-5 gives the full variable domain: KAGVTQTPRYLIKTRGQQVTLSCSPISGHRSVSWYQQTPGQGLQFLFEYFSETQRNKGNFPGRFSGRQFSNSRSEMNVSTLELGDSALYLCASSLPLGTAQETQYFGPGTRLLVL.